This TCR beta chain was observed in a study of T cell responses to AZD1222 COVID-19 vaccine. This CDR3 spans 14 amino acids. Per germline, CDR1 SGHKS and CDR2 YYEKEE (reference sequence). The V end lost 3 bases, the J end lost 0 bases, and 7 bases lay between the germline ends. Whole-study results and caveats: At baseline, just five to seven AZD1222 recipients tested seropositive. Two AZD1222 administrations were followed by greater Spike-specific TCR breadth and depth.

As to this clone: What it binds is unknown.

This table comes from immunoSEQ multiplex PCR, and its TCRdb copy is limited to in-frame clones, with some not included. This table holds some 120,000 clones, approximately 86% found once. The gene calls are TRBV5-5 and TRBJ1-3; D perhaps matches TRBD1 (5 bases). The source was peripheral blood, collected 28 days after the second AZD1222 dose. This clonotype was obtained from an adult who received the AZD1222 COVID-19 vaccine. The CDR3 DNA is TGTGCCAGCAGCTCCGACAGCTCTGGAAACACCATATATTTT. Residues: CASSSDSSGNTIYF. The variable domain in full, with the rest retrieved from reference TRBV5-5 and TRBJ1-3, is DAGVTQSPTHLIKTRGQQVTLRCSPISGHKSVSWYQQVLGQGPQFIFQYYEKEERGRGNFPDRFSARQFPNYSSELNVNALLLGDSALYLCASSSDSSGNTIYFGEGSWLTVV.